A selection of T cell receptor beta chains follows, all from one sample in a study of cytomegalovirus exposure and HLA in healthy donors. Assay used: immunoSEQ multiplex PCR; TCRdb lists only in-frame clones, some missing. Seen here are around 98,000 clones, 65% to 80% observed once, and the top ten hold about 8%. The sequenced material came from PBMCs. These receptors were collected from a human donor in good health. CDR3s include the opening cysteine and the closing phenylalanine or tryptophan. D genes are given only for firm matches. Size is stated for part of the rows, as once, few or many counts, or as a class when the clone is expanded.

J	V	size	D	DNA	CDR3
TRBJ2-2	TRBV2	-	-	TGTGCCAGCAGGGGGGCCGCGAACACCGGGGAGCTGTTTTTT	CASRGAANTGELFF
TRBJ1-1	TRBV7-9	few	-	TGTGCCAGCAGCTCCGCCTCGGCTGAAGCTTTCTTT	CASSSASAEAFF
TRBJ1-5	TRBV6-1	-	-	TGTGCCAGCAAGGGTGAGGGGGATACTCAGCCCCAGCATTTT	CASKGEGDTQPQHF
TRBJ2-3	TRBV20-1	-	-	TGCAGTGCTAGAGCTACAGATACGCAGTATTTT	CSARATDTQYF
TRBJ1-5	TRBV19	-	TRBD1	TGTGCCAGTAGTTCAGGGGGCGGCAATCAGCCCCAGCATTTT	CASSSGGGNQPQHF
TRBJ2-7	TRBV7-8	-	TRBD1	TGTGCCAGCAGCCCGCGAGTGAGACAGGGACCATACGAGCAGTACTTC	CASSPRVRQGPYEQYF
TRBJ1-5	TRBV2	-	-	TGTGCCAGCAGTGAAGCGCTTCTTACAGTTAGCAATCAGCCCCAGCATTTT	CASSEALLTVSNQPQHF
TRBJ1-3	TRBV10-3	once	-	TGTGCCATCAGGGAAGACAGAACTTCTGGAAACACCATATATTTT	CAIREDRTSGNTIYF
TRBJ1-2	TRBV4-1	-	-	TGCGCCAGCAGCCAAGAGGGCCAGGTCAATGGCTACACCTTC	CASSQEGQVNGYTF
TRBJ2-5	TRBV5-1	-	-	TGCGCCAGCAGTCAAAGACGGGGGGCTGGAGAGACCCAGTACTTC	CASSQRRGAGETQYF
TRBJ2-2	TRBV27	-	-	TGTGCCAGCAGCCCGCGGCGGGGAAACACCGGGGAGCTGTTTTTT	CASSPRRGNTGELFF
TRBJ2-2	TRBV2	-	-	TGTGCCAGCAGATCCGGGGTTCGCACCGGGGAGCTGTTTTTT	CASRSGVRTGELFF
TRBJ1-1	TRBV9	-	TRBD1	TGTGCCAGCAGCGTTTTATCGGGACAGGGGAACACTGAAGCTTTCTTT	CASSVLSGQGNTEAFF
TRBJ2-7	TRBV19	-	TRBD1	TGTGCCAGTAGTATAGGGGACAGGGGCTTCCCCTCCTACGAGCAGTACTTC	CASSIGDRGFPSYEQYF